This TCR beta chain is from a study of shared clonotypes between healthy human individuals (TCRdb year 2020). With regard to the full study: Three men and two women, aged 18 to 49 years, made up the cohort. For each donor, CD4 naive and CD4 memory were each given three plates, CD8 naive was given two plates, and CD8 memory was given one plate. Blood TCR repertoires of a handful of healthy adults were deeply sequenced to estimate repertoire size and the extent of clonotype sharing between individuals. To increase sequencing depth and limit assay-specific biases, different laboratories used diverse techniques to prepare libraries and sequence TCR repertoires. Leukapheresis yielded between about 0.94 and 8.9 billion PBMCs per donor. The investigation overall reported the following: The small number of donors limited the genetic and exposure-history diversity represented. Naive subsets generally had larger estimated clonotype richness than memory subsets. Compared with non-shared clonotypes, clonotypes shared by all four sorted-subset donors had higher generation probabilities. Sampling was limited to blood, and TCR repertoires in tissue likely differ from TCR repertoires in blood. When several donors were compared, the shared fraction of clonotypes was 5% to 6.5% for naive CD4, approximately 3.5% for naive CD8, roughly 2.5% for memory CD4, and 0.3% to 0.5% for memory CD8. Based on pairwise subsampling, the degree of clonotype sharing among donors was expected to be affected by sequencing depth. Incomplete sequencing was indicated by rarefaction of sorted-subset datasets, despite the large sequencing depth.

The CDR3 has 14 amino acids, counting the end cysteine and phenylalanine. Just CDR3 DNA is preserved here, 42 bases in frame from base 1. V is pared back by 0 bases and J by 1 base, with 6 bases lying between the germline termini. The germline V gene provides CDR1 LGHNA and CDR2 YNFKEQ. The donors were healthy, HIV-negative adults who had no recently reported acute infections or vaccinations. Every donor was a Caucasian adult residing in Nashville, Tennessee, USA. CD4+ T cells were enriched by magnetic negative selection, after which naive cells were positively selected on CD45RA and the negative fraction was taken as the memory subset. Blood was collected by leukapheresis, and PBMCs were isolated by Ficoll-Histopaque density gradient centrifugation and then cryopreserved in liquid nitrogen vapor phase. Analytical flow cytometry was used to check the purity and quantity of each magnetically sorted T cell population. Genomic DNA was isolated from each sorted fraction and quantified by UV absorbance on a Nanodrop 2000c.

To note about this clone: Its antigen remains undetermined. Base-call qualities are not available, and no considerably larger clone is one nucleotide away.

Using the deep immunoSEQ assay, multiplex PCR amplified TCR CDR3 regions from genomic DNA. Extracted genomic DNA from each cell subset was spread evenly across all wells of several immunoSEQ 96-well plates, with each plate serving as a replicate. For sorted subsets, around 200 ng genomic DNA, equal to some 30,000 T cell genomes, was loaded into each replicate PCR. The purified libraries were quantified using a Qubit 3.0 fluorometer, sized with a Bioanalyzer 2100, and then quantified again using the KAPA Library Quantification kit. A separate single-read 150-cycle Illumina NextSeq 550 flow cell was used to sequence each immunoSEQ 96-well plate. Per the source publication's procedure: Because the immunoSEQ output held only junctional sequences and lacked quality scores, the filtering could not match the filtering applied to full-length reads. Sequences were annotated with PyIR, a Python wrapper for IgBLAST v1.9, using IMGT germline references to assign V/J genes and CDR3. Reads with weak V/J assignments (E-value above 1e-6), missing CDR3, stop codons, out-of-frame junctions, or ambiguous translated residues were removed. V3J clonotypes were defined as sequences sharing the same inferred V gene, J gene, and CDR3 amino acid sequence. To compute the percentage overlap between repertoires, the number of shared unique clonotypes was divided by the size of the smaller repertoire. Repertoire richness was assessed with RTK rarefaction, the Chao1 estimator, and Recon v2.1 estimates of unobserved clonotypes. For all TCRbeta clonotypes obtained by the gDNA method from several donors, generation probabilities were computed with OLGA. As stored in TCRdb, this immuneACCESS dataset retains in-frame rearrangements with V and J assigned. A fraction of the clones does not appear; measured against another copy, unresolved V genes explain less than half of the discrepancy, and the remainder lacks a known reason. V and J calls and clone size are given by that table; D and trimming were obtained from the DNA. Counted in this sample were roughly 2.4 million clones; approximately 96% of them appeared once. In total, the top ten clones hold about 0.13% of the sample.

Sequencing was carried out using naive CD4+ T cells sorted from blood. Sample cell subset or site, as interpreted from the label and publication: CD45RA+ positively selected. This sequence originates from a man younger than 35 in good health. The sequence joins TRBV4-2 to TRBJ1-2; a confident D gene designation cannot be given. The sequenced DNA: TGTGCCAGCAGCCAAGACAGATTTAACTATGGCTACACCTTC. It is translated as CASSQDRFNYGYTF.